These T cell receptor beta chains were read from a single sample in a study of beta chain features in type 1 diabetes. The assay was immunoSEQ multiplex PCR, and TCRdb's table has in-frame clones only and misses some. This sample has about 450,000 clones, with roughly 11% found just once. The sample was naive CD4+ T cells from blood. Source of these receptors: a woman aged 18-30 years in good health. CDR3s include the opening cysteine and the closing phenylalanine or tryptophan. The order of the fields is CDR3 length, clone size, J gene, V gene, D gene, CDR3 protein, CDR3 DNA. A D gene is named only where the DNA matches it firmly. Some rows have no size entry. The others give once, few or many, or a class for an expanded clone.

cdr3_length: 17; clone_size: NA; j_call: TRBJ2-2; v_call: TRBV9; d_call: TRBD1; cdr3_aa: CASRRTLNRGSAGELFF; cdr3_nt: TGTGCCAGCAGGAGGACGTTGAACAGGGGATCTGCCGGGGAGCTGTTTTTT
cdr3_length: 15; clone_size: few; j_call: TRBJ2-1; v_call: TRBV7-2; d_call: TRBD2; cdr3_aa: CASSLPWTSSNEQFF; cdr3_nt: TGTGCCAGCAGCCTACCCTGGACTAGTAGCAATGAGCAGTTCTTC
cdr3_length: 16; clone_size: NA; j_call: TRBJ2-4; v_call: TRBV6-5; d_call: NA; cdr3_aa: CASSLHVSGPRNIQYF; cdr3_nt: TGTGCCAGCAGTTTACACGTCTCGGGACCGCGGAACATTCAGTACTTC
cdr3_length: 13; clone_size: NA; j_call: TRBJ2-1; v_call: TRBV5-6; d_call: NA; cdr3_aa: CASSLAAVGEQFF; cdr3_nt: TGTGCCAGCAGCTTGGCGGCAGTGGGTGAGCAGTTCTTC
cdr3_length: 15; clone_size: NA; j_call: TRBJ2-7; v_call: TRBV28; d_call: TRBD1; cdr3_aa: CASSRGGTGTYEQYF; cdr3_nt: TGTGCCAGCAGCCGTGGGGGGACAGGGACCTACGAGCAGTACTTC
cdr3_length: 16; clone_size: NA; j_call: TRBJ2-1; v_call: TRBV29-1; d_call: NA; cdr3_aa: CSVGRGGRGGYNEQFF; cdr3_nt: TGCAGCGTGGGACGAGGCGGGAGAGGGGGCTACAATGAGCAGTTCTTC
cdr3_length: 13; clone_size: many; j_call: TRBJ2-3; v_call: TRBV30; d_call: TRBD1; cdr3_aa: CAWGIQGRHTQYF; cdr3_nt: TGTGCCTGGGGTATACAGGGGCGCCATACGCAGTATTTT
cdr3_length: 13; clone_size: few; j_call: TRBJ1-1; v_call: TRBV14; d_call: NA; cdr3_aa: CASSQAGNTEAFF; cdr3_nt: TGTGCCAGCAGCCAAGCAGGGAACACTGAAGCTTTCTTT
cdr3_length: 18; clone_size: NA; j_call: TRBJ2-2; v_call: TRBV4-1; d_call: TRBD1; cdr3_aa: CASSQGSGTGYGTGELFF; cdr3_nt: TGCGCCAGCAGCCAAGGGTCCGGGACAGGGTATGGAACCGGGGAGCTGTTTTTT
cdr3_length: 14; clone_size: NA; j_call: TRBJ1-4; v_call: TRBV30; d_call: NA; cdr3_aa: CAWSPGPMNEKLFF; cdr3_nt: TGTGCCTGGAGTCCGGGACCGATGAATGAAAAACTGTTTTTT
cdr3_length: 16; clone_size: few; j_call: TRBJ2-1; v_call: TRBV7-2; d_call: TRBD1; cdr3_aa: CASSPGWTGGHNEQFF; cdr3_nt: TGTGCCAGCAGCCCTGGCTGGACAGGGGGGCACAATGAGCAGTTCTTC
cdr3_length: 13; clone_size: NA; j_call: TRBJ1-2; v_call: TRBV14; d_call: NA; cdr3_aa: CASSQGRGDGYTF; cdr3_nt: TGTGCCAGCAGCCAAGGAAGAGGCGATGGCTACACCTTC
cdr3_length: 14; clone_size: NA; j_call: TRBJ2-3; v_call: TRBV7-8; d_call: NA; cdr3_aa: CASSSRTGTDTQYF; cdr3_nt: TGTGCCAGCAGCTCGAGGACAGGCACAGATACGCAGTATTTT
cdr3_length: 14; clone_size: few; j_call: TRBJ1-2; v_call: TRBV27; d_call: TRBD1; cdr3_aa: CASSLGQGSSGYTF; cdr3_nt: TGTGCCAGCAGTCTGGGACAGGGGAGTTCTGGCTACACCTTC
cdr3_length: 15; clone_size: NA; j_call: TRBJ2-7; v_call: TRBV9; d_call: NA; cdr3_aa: CASSVGRTQAYEQYF; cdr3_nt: TGTGCCAGCAGCGTAGGCAGGACGCAAGCCTACGAGCAGTACTTC
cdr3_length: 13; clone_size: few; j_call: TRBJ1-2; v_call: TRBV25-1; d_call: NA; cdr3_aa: CASSEATVYGYTF; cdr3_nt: TGTGCCAGCAGTGAAGCGACAGTCTATGGCTACACCTTC
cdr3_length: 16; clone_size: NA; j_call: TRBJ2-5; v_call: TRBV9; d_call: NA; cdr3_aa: CASSVAPVGNRETQYF; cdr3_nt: TGTGCCAGCAGCGTAGCTCCGGTCGGGAATAGAGAGACCCAGTACTTC
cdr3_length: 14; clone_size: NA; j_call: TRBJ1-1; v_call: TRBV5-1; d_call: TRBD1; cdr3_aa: CASSGDRRNTEAFF; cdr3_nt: TGCGCCAGCAGCGGGGACAGGCGGAACACTGAAGCTTTCTTT
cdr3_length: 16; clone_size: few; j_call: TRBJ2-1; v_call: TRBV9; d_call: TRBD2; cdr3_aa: CASSAHLAGAYNEQFF; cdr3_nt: TGTGCCAGCAGCGCGCACCTAGCGGGGGCCTACAATGAGCAGTTCTTC
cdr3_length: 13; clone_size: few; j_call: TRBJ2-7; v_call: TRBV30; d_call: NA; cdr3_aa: CAWSATVNYEQYF; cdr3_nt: TGTGCCTGGAGTGCGACAGTAAACTACGAGCAGTACTTC